The entry that follows covers one T cell receptor (beta chain) sequence. The entry originates in a study of blood T cell repertoires in COVID-19. For the study at large: The United States, Italy and Spain supplied acute and convalescent COVID-19 samples. T cells, B-cell-depleted T cells, or PBMCs supplied cDNA or gDNA.

This CDR3 has 14 amino acids. CDR1 and CDR2 (germline): MDHEN, SYDVKM. The V end was cut by 5 bases, the J end by 2 bases, with 12 bases between. Methods used by the authors: Nucleated cell number was recorded as an estimate derived from reference gene primer amplification. Measured with immunoSEQ multiplex PCR; TCRdb has only the in-frame clones, and not every one. That table supplies the V and J calls and clone size; D and trimming were determined from the DNA. The sample lists roughly 500,000 clones; approximately 83% were seen once. The sequenced sample consisted of peripheral blood. This chain connects TRBV28 to TRBJ1-1; D gene unclear. The receptor was derived from a human donor in a cohort sampled during active COVID-19. CDR3 region: CASSPPTLNTEAFF. The CDR3 DNA reads as TGTGCCAGCAGTCCCCCGACTCTCAACACTGAAGCTTTCTTT.